This TCR beta chain is drawn from a study of blood T cells in healthy people across ages. The second PCR ran about 6 to 12 cycles with a sample-barcoded 5' primer and J-beta primers. TCRdb ran MiXCR on the 5' RACE reads and lists one entry per CDR3 protein. The sample lists more than 450,000 distinct CDR3 sequences; around 27% were seen once. The CDR3 has 9 residues. Germline V CDR1 and CDR2: MNHEY, SMNVEV (reference sequence). The ends were cut back, 9 bases at V and 8 bases at J, with 7 bases in the middle. These data were also reused for a study on T cells of mothers and their children. This second report adds: Donors comprised three healthy Caucasian mothers plus their six children.

J is TRBJ1-2 and V is TRBV27; D ambiguous. The sequencing input was blood. The receptor was derived from a boy between 2 and 10 years old in good health. CDR3 sequence (DNA): TGTGCCAGTTTGAGGGGCTACACCTTC. Translating it yields CASLRGYTF.